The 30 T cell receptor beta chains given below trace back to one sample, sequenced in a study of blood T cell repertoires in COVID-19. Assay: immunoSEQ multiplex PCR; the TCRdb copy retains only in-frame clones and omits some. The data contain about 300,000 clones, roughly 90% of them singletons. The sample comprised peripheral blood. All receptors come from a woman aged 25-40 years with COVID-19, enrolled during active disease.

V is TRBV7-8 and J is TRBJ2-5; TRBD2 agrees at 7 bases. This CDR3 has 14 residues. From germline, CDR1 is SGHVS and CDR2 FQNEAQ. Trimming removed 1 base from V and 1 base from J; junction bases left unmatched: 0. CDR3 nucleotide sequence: TGTGCCAGCAGCTTAGAGCGGGGCCAAGAGACCCAGTACTTC. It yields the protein CASSLERGQETQYF. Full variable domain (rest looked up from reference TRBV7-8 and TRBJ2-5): GAGVSQSPRYKVAKRGQDVALRCDPISGHVSLFWYQQALGQGPEFLTYFQNEAQLDKSGLPSDRFFAERPEGSVSTLKIQRTQQEDSAVYLCASSLERGQETQYFGPGTRLLVL.

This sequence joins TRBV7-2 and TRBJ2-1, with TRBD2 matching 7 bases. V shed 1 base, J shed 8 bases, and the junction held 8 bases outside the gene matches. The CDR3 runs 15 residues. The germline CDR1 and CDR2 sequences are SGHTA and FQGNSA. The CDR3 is CASSLEASGVHEQFF. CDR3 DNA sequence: TGTGCCAGCAGCTTAGAAGCTAGCGGTGTGCATGAGCAGTTCTTC.

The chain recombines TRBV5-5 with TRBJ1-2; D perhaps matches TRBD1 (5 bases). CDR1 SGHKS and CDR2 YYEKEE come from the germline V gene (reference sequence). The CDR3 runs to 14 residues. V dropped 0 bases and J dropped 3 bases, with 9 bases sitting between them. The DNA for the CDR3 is TGTGCCAGCAGCTTGGTGGTCAGGGACTATGGCTACACCTTC. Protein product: CASSLVVRDYGYTF.

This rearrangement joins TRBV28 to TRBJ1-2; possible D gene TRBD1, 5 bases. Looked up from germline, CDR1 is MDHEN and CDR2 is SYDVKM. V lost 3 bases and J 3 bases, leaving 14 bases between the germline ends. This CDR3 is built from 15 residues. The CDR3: CASSLGLARHYGYTF. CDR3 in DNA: TGTGCCAGCAGTTTGGGACTCGCCAGGCACTATGGCTACACCTTC.

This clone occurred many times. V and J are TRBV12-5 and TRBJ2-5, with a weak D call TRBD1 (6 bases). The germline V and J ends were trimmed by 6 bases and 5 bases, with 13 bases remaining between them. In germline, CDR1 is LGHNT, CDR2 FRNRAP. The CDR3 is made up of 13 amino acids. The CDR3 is CASGGAREETQYF. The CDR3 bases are TGTGCTAGTGGGGGGGCCAGGGAGGAGACCCAGTACTTC.

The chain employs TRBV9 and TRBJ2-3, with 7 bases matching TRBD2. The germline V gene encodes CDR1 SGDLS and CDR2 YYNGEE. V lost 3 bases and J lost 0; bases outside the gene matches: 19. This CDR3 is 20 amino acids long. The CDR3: CASSDVSGIPSPASTDTQYF. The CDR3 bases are TGTGCCAGCAGCGACGTCAGCGGGATCCCCTCCCCCGCTAGCACAGATACGCAGTATTTT.

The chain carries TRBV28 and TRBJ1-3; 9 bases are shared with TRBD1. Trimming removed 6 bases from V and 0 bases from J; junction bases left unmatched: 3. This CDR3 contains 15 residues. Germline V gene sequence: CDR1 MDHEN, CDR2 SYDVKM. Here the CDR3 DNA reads TGTGCCAGCAGCCCGACAGGGGGCTCTGGAAACACCATATATTTT. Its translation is CASSPTGGSGNTIYF.

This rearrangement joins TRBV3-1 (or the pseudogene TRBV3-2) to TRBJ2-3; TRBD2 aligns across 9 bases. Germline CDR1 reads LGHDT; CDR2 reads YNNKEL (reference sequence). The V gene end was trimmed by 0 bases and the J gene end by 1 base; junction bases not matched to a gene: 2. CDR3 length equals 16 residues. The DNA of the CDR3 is TGTGCCAGCAGCCAAGATTTAGCGGGAGGCACAGATACGCAGTATTTT. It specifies CASSQDLAGGTDTQYF.

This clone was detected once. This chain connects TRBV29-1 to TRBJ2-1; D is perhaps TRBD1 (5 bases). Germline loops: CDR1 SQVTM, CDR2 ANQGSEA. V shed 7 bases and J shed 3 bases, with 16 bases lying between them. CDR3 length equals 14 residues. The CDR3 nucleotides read TGCAGCGGCAACAGTATTGGACACTACAATGAGCAGTTCTTC. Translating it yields CSGNSIGHYNEQFF.

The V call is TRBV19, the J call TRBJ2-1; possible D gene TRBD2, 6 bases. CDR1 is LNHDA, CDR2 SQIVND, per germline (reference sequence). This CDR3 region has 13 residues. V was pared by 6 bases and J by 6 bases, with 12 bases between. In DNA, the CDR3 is TGTGCCAGTAGGGAGGACTATCTCAATGAGCAGTTCTTC. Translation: CASREDYLNEQFF.

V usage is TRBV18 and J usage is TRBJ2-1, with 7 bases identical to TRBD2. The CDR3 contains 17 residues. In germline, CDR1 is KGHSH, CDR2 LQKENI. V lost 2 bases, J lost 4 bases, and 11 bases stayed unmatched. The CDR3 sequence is CASSPFLASGIYNEQFF. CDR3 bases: TGTGCCAGCTCACCATTTTTGGCTAGCGGAATATACAATGAGCAGTTCTTC.

CDR3 protein: CASSFGNEQYF. As DNA, the CDR3 is TGTGCCAGCAGCTTCGGTAACGAGCAGTACTTC. The J gene is TRBJ2-7, the V gene TRBV5-4, with D uncertain. Trimming left V 2 bases short and J 5 bases short, with 5 bases between. The CDR3 runs to 11 residues. Germline V gene sequence: CDR1 SGHNT, CDR2 YYREEE (reference sequence). Based on the CDR3 plus reference TRBV5-4 and TRBJ2-7, the full variable domain is ETGVTQSPTHLIKTRGQQVTLRCSSQSGHNTVSWYQQALGQGPQFIFQYYREEENGRGNFPPRFSGLQFPNYSSELNVNALELDDSALYLCASSFGNEQYFGPGTRLTVT.

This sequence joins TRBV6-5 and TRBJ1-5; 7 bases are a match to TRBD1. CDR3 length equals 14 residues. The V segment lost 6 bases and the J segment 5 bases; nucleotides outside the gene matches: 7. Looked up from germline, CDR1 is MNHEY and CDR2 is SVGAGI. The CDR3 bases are TGTGCCAGCAGCCTGGACAGGCAATATCAGCCCCAGCATTTT. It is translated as CASSLDRQYQPQHF.

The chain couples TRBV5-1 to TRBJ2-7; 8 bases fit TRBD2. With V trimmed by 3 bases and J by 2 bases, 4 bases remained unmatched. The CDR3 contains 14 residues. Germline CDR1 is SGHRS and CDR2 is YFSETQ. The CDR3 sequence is CASSSGLAAYEQYF. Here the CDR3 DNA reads TGCGCCAGCAGCTCAGGACTAGCCGCCTACGAGCAGTACTTC. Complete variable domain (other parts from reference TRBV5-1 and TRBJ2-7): KAGVTQTPRYLIKTRGQQVTLSCSPISGHRSVSWYQQTPGQGLQFLFEYFSETQRNKGNFPGRFSGRQFSNSRSEMNVSTLELGDSALYLCASSSGLAAYEQYFGPGTRLTVT.

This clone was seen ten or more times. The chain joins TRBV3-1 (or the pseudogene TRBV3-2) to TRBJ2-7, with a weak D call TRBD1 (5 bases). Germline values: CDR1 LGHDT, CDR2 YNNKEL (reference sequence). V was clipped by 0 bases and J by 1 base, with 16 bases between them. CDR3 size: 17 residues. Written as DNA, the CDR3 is TGTGCCAGCAGCCAAGATTTAAGTCCAGGGTATTCCTACGAGCAGTACTTC. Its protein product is CASSQDLSPGYSYEQYF.

The CDR3 sequence: CAISATGGTGHEQYF. CDR3 sequence (DNA): TGTGCCATCAGTGCGACAGGGGGTACTGGCCACGAGCAGTACTTC. V is TRBV10-3 and J is TRBJ2-7, with 9 bases aligning to TRBD1. This CDR3 spans 15 amino acids. Trimming at V came to 4 bases and at J to 5 bases, leaving 9 bases not matched to a gene. Germline lookup yields CDR1 ENHRY and CDR2 SYGVKD.

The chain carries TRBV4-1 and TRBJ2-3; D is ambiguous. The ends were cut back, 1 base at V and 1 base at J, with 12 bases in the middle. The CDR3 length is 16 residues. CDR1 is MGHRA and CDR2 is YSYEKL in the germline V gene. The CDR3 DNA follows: TGCGCCAGCAGCCAAGTAGGCGCGGAGCGCACAGATACGCAGTATTTT. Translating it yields CASSQVGAERTDTQYF.

Here the CDR3 DNA reads TGTGCCTGGAGACTGGGAGGGACCACCGGGGAGCTGTTTTTT. Amino acids: CAWRLGGTTGELFF. The V gene is TRBV30, the J gene TRBJ2-2; 7 positions agree with TRBD2. CDR1 and CDR2 from the germline V gene are GTSNPN and SVGIG (reference sequence). The trim removed 3 bases at V and 4 bases at J, leaving 5 bases unmatched. CDR3 length equals 14 residues.

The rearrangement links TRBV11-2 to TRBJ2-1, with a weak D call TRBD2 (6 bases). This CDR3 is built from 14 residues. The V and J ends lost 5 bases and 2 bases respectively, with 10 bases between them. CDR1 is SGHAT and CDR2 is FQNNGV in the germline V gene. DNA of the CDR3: TGTGCCAGCAGCCGAGGCGGGACCTACAATGAGCAGTTCTTC. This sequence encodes CASSRGGTYNEQFF. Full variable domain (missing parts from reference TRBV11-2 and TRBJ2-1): EAGVAQSPRYKIIEKRQSVAFWCNPISGHATLYWYQQILGQGPKLLIQFQNNGVVDDSQLPKDRFSAERLKGVDSTLKIQPAKLEDSAVYLCASSRGGTYNEQFFGPGTRLTVL.

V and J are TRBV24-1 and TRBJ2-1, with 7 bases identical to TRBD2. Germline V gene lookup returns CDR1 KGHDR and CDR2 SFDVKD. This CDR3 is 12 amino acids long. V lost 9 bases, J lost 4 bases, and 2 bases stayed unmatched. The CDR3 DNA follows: TGTGCCACCGGGGGGGAGTACAATGAGCAGTTCTTC. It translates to CATGGEYNEQFF.

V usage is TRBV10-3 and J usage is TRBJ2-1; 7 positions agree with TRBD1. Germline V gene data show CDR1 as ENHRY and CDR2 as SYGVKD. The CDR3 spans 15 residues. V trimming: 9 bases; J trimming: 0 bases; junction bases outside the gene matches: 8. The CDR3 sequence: CAIKGGRGSYNEQFF. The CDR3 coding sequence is TGTGCCATAAAAGGGGGCAGGGGCTCCTACAATGAGCAGTTCTTC.

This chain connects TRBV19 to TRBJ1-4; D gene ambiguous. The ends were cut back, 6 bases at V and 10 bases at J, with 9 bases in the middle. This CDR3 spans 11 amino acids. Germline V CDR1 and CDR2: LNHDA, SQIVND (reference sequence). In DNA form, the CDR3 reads TGTGCCAGTAGCGCGGAGAGAAAACTGTTTTTT. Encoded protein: CASSAERKLFF.

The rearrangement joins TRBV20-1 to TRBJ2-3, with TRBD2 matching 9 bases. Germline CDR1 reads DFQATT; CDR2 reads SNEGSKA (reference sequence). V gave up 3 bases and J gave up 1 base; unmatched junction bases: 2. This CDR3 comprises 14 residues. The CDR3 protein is CSASAGGGTDTQYF. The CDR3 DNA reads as TGCAGTGCTAGTGCGGGAGGGGGCACAGATACGCAGTATTTT.

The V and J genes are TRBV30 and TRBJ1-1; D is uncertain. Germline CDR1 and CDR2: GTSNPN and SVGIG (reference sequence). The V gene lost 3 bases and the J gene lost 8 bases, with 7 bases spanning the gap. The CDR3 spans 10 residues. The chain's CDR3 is CAWRALEAFF. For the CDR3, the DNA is TGTGCCTGGAGAGCTTTAGAAGCTTTCTTT.

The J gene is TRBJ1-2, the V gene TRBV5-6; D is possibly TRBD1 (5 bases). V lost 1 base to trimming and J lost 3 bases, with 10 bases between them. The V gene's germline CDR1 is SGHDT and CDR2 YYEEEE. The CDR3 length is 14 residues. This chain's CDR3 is CASSLRGGDYGYTF. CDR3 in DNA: TGTGCCAGCAGCTTGCGGGGAGGGGACTATGGCTACACCTTC. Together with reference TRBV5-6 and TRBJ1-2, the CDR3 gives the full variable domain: DAGVTQSPTHLIKTRGQQVTLRCSPKSGHDTVSWYQQALGQGPQFIFQYYEEEERQRGNFPDRFSGHQFPNYSSELNVNALLLGDSALYLCASSLRGGDYGYTFGSGTRLTVV.

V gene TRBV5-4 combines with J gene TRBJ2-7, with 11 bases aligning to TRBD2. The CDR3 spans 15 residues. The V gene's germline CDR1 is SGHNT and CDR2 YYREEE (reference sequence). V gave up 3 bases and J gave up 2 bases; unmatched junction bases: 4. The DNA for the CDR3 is TGTGCCAGCAGCTCCTCACTAGCGGGAGCCTACGAGCAGTACTTC. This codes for CASSSSLAGAYEQYF.

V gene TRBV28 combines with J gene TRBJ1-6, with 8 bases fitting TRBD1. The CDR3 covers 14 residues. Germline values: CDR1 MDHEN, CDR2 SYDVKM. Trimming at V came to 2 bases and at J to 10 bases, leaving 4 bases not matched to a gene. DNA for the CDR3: TGTGCCAGCAGTTTAGACAGGGGACAGTCACCCCTCCACTTT. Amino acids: CASSLDRGQSPLHF. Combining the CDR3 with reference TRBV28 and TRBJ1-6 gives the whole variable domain DVKVTQSSRYLVKRTGEKVFLECVQDMDHENMFWYRQDPGLGLRLIYFSYDVKMKEKGDIPEGYSVSREKKERFSLILESASTNQTSMYLCASSLDRGQSPLHFGNGTRLTVT.

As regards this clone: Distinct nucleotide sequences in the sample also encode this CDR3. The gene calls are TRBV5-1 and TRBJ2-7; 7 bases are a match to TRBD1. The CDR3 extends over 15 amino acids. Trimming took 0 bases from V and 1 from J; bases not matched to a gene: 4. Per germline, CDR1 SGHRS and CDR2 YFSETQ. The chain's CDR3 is CASSLGQGSSYEQYF. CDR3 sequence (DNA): TGCGCCAGCAGCTTGGGACAGGGTTCATCCTACGAGCAGTACTTC. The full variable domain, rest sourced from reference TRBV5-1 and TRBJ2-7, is KAGVTQTPRYLIKTRGQQVTLSCSPISGHRSVSWYQQTPGQGLQFLFEYFSETQRNKGNFPGRFSGRQFSNSRSEMNVSTLELGDSALYLCASSLGQGSSYEQYFGPGTRLTVT.

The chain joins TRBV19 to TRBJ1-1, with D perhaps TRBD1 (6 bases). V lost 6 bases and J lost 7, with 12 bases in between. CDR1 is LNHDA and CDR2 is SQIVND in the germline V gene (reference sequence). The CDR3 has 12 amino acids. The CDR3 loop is CASSPDRGEAFF. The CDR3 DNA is TGTGCCAGTAGCCCGGACAGAGGTGAAGCTTTCTTT.

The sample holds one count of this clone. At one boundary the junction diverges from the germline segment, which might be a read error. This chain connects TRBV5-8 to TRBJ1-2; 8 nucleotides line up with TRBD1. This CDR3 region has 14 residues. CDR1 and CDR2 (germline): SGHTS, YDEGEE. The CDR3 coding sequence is TGTGCCAGCAGCATCCATCCTACGGACAGGGAAGGTTCCTTC. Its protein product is CASSIHPTDREGSF.